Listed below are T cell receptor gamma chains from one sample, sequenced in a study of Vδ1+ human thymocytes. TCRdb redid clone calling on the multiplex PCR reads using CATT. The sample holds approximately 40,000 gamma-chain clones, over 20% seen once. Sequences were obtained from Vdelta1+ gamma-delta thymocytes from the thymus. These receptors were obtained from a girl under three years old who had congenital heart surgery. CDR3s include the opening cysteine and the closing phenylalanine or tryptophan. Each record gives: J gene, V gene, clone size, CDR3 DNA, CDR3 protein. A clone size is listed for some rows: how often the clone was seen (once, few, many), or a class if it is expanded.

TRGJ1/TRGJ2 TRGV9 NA TGTGCCTTGTGGGAGGCGGCGAAGACTTATTATAAGAAACTCTTT CALWEAAKTYYKKLF
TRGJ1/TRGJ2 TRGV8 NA TGTGCCACCTGTCGTTATCAGAAACTCTTT CATCRYQKLF
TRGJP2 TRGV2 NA TGTGCCACCTGGGACGGGCCGGACGGTGATTGGATCAAGACGTTT CATWDGPDGDWIKTF
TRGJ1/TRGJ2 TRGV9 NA TGTGCCTTGTGGGAGGTGTCCTATTATAAGAAACTCTTT CALWEVSYYKKLF
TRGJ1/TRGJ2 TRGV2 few TGTGCCACCTGGGACGGAAGAAATAAGAAACTCTTT CATWDGRNKKLF
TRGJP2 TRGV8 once TGTGCCACCTGGGATAGATGGAGGAGTGATTGGATCAAGACGTTT CATWDRWRSDWIKTF
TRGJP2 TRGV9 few TGTGCCTTGTGGGACCCCTATTGGATCAAGACGTTT CALWDPYWIKTF
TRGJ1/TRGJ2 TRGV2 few TGTGCCACCTGGGACGGGCCCCTGGGTCGTTATAAGAAACTCTTT CATWDGPLGRYKKLF
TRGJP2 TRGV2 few TGTGCCACCCTTCTTATTAGTGATTGGATCAAGACGTTT CATLLISDWIKTF
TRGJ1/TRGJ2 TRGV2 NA TGTGCCACCTGGGCCCCTAAGGGATATAAGAAACTCTTT CATWAPKGYKKLF
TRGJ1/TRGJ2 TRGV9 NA TGTGCCTTGTGTCCCAAAAAACCTTATTATAAGAAACTCTTT CALCPKKPYYKKLF
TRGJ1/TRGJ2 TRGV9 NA TGTGCCTTGTGGGACCCGGGGGATTATAAGAAACTCTTT CALWDPGDYKKLF
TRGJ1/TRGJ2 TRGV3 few TGTGCCACCTGGGCGTGGGGGAAACTCTTT CATWAWGKLF
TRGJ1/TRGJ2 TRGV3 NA TGTGCCACCTGGGATAGAAACGCCCTTAAGAAACTCTTT CATWDRNALKKLF
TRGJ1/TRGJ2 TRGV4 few TGTGCCACCTGGGATGTCGCTCCTTATTATAAGAAACTCTTT CATWDVAPYYKKLF
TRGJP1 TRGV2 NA TGTGCCACCTGGGCAAGTTGGTTCAAGATATTT CATWASWFKIF
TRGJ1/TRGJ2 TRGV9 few TGTGCCTTGTGGGAGGTGGGGTGTCAGAAACTCTTT CALWEVGCQKLF
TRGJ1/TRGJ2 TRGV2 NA TGTGCCACCTGGGACGGTCTTAGAGGGGATAAGAAACTCTTT CATWDGLRGDKKLF
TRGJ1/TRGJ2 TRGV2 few TGTGCCACCTGGGACGGGCCGGGGCCCCAACAAAAGAAACTCTTT CATWDGPGPQQKKLF
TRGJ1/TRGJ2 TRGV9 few TGTGCCTTGTGGGAGGCCCCCAGATATTATAAGAAACTCTTT CALWEAPRYYKKLF
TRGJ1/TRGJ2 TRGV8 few TGTGCCACCTGGGATGGCGGATATAAGAAACTCTTT CATWDGGYKKLF
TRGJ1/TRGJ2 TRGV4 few TGTGCCACCTGGGATGGTCTTGGGTATAAGAAACTCTTT CATWDGLGYKKLF
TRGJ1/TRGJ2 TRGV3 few TGTGCCACCTGGGACAGGCCAACTAAGAAACTCTTT CATWDRPTKKLF
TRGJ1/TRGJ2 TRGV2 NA TGTGCCACCTGGTTTAGGTATAAGAAACTCTTT CATWFRYKKLF
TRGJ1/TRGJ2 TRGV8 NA TGTGCCACCTGGGATCCTAAGAAACTCTTT CATWDPKKLF
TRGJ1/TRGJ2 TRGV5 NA TGTGCCACCTGGGACATGGATTATAAGAAACTCTTT CATWDMDYKKLF
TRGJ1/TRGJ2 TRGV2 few TGTGCCACCTGGCCATATAAGAAACTCTTT CATWPYKKLF
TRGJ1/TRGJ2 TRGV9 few TGTGCCTTGTGGGAGTTTCGTAAGAAACTCTTT CALWEFRKKLF
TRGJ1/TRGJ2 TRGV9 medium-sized TGTGCCTTGTGGGAGGTGCGCTATAAGAAACTCTTT CALWEVRYKKLF
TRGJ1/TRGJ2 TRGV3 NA TGTGCCACCTGGGACAGGCTTCTTGTGGATAAGAAACTCTTT CATWDRLLVDKKLF
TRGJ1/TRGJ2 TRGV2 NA TGTGCCACCTGGGACGGGCCTGTTAATTATTATAAGAAACTCTTT CATWDGPVNYYKKLF
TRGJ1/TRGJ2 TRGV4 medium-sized TGTGCCACCTGGGATGGGCCTCATTATAAGAAACTCTTT CATWDGPHYKKLF
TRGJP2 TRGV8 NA TGTGCCACCTGGGTAAATAGTAGTGATTGGATCAAGACGTTT CATWVNSSDWIKTF
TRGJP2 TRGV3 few TGTGCCACCTGGGACAACCACCATAGTAGTGATTGGATCAAGACGTTT CATWDNHHSSDWIKTF
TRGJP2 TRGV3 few TGTGCCACCTGGCTTAGTAGTGATTGGATCAAGACGTTT CATWLSSDWIKTF
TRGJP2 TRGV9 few TGTGCCTTGTGGGAGGCCGGTAGTGATTGGATCAAGACGTTT CALWEAGSDWIKTF
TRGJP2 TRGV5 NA TGTGCCACCTGGGACAAACATCGTGATTGGATCAAGACGTTT CATWDKHRDWIKTF
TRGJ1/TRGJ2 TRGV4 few TGTGCCACCTGGGATGGGCCAGGGGGCTATTATAAGAAACTCTTT CATWDGPGGYYKKLF
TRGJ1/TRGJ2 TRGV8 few TGTGCCACCTGGGATAGGCCCCGCTACAAGAAACTCTTT CATWDRPRYKKLF
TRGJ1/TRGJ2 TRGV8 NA TGTGCCACCTGGGATATTTGTTGGAATTATTATAAGAAACTCTTT CATWDICWNYYKKLF
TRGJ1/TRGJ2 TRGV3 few TGTGCCACCTGGGACAGGTCCTCAACTACTAATTATTTTAAGAAACTCTTT CATWDRSSTTNYFKKLF
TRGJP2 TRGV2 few TGTGCCACCTGGGACGGGCCGGTTAGTAGTGATTGGATCAAGACGTTT CATWDGPVSSDWIKTF
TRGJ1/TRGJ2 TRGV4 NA TGTGCCACCTGGGTCCCCGCCACGAATTATTATAAGAAACTCTTT CATWVPATNYYKKLF
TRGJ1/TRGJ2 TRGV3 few TGTGCCACCTGGGAATGGGGCCGGTATTATAAGAAACTCTTT CATWEWGRYYKKLF
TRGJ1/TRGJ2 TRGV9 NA TGTGCCTTGTGGCGTAAGAGGAATTATTATAAGAAACTCTTT CALWRKRNYYKKLF
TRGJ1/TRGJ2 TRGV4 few TGTGCCACCTGGGATGGGCCGCATAAGAAACTCTTT CATWDGPHKKLF
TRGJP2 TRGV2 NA TGTGCCACCTGGGACGGGATAAAGGGCAATAGTAGTGATTGGATCAAGACGTTT CATWDGIKGNSSDWIKTF
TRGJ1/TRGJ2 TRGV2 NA TGTGCCACCTGGGACGGGCGTGAGGATTATAAGAAACTCTTT CATWDGREDYKKLF
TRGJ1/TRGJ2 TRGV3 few TGTGCCACCTGGGACAGGCCAAAGTATTATAAGAAACTCTTT CATWDRPKYYKKLF
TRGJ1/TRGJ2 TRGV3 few TGTGCCACCTGGGACAGCCTCCAGGGGGGGAAACTCTTT CATWDSLQGGKLF
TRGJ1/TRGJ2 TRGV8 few TGTGCCACCTGGGATAGGCTACGGTATAAGAAACTCTTT CATWDRLRYKKLF
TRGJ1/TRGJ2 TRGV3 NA TGTGCCACCTGGGACCGCTCCCCTCTTATGGGTAAGAAACTCTTT CATWDRSPLMGKKLF
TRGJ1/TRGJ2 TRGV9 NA TGTGCCTTGTGGGAGGGGGGGGTTTATTATAAGAAACTCTTT CALWEGGVYYKKLF
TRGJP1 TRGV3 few TGTGCCACCTGGGACAGGCTCACTGGTTGGTTCAAGATATTT CATWDRLTGWFKIF
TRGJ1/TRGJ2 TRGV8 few TGTGCCACCTGGGAGGACCCGCCGAAACTCTTT CATWEDPPKLF
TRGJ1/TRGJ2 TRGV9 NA TGTGCCTTGTGGGAGGTAAAGAATTATTATAAGAAACTCTTT CALWEVKNYYKKLF
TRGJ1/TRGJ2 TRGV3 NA TGTGCCACCTGGGACAAAGGGGAATATAAGAAACTCTTT CATWDKGEYKKLF
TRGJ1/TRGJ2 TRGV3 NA TGTGCCACCTGGGACAGGTTGAATTATTATAAGAAACTCTTT CATWDRLNYYKKLF
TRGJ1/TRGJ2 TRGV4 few TGTGCCACCTGGGATGGGCGGCGTTATAAGAAACTCTTT CATWDGRRYKKLF
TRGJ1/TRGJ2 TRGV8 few TGTGCCACCTGGGGCTCCGCCGGGAGGGTTGTAAAACTCTTT CATWGSAGRVVKLF